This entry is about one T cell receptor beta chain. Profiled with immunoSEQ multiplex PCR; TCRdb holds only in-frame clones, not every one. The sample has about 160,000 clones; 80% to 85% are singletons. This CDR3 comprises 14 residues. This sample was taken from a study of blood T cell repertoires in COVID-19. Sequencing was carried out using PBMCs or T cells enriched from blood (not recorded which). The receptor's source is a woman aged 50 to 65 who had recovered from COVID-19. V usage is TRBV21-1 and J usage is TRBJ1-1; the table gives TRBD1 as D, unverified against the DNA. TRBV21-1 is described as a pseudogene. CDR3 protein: CASSMTGETNEAFF. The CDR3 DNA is TGTGCCAGCAGCATGACAGGCGAGACTAACGAAGCTTTCTTT.